This T cell receptor beta chain originates from a study of blood T cell repertoires in COVID-19. Study background: There were acute and convalescent COVID-19 samples, and they came from the United States, Italy and Spain. The cDNA or gDNA used as material had been derived from T cells, B-cell-depleted T cells, or PBMCs.

The germline V gene has CDR1 ENHRY and CDR2 SYGVKD. Trimming cost V 2 bases and J 0 bases; bases outside gene matches: 8. This CDR3 region has 17 residues. In the original workflow: Counts of nucleated cells, estimated from reference gene primer amplification, were obtained. Using immunoSEQ multiplex PCR, the repertoire was profiled, and TCRdb retains in-frame clones only, with some absent. V and J calls and clone size are given by that table; D and trimming were obtained from the DNA. The table records about 73,000 clones, roughly 80% of them present only once. This clone came up once. The clonotype comes from a human donor in a cohort sampled during active COVID-19. J is TRBJ2-5 and V is TRBV10-3; TRBD1 agrees at 8 bases. What was sequenced was peripheral blood. The CDR3, as DNA: TGTGCCATCAGTGAGCCCGGACAGGGTTCGTACCAAGAGACCCAGTACTTC. Protein sequence: CAISEPGQGSYQETQYF.